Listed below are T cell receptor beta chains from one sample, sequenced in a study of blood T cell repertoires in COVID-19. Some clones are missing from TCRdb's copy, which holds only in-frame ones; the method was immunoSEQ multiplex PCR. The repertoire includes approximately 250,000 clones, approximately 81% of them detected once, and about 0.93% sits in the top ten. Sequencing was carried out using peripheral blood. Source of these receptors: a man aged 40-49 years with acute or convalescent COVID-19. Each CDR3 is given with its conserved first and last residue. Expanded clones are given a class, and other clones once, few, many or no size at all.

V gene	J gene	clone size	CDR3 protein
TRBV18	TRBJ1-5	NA	CASSPGRDNQPQHF
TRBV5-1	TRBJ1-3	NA	CASSTGQGSGNTIYF
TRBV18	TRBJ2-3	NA	CASSPGITDTQYF
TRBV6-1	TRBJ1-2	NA	CASSEVSGVPYGYTF
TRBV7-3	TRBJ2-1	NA	CASSSQGAGLINEQFF
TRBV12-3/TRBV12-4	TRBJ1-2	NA	CAIKGTDGYTF
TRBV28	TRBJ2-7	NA	CASSLQKYEQYF
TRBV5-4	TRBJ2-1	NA	CASSSLNEQFF
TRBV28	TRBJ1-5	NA	CASSLSGQPQHF
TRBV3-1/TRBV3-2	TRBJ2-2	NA	CASSKREGSGELFF
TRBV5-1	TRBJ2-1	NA	CASSFVTSGDPLLYNEQFF
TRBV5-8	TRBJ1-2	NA	CASSLVRNYGYTF
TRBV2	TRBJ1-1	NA	CASSVLTEAFF
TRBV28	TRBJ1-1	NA	CASRQVYTEAFF
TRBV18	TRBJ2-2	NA	CASSLYGTGFSNTGELFF
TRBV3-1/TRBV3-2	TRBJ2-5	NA	CASSTSGGTQETQYF
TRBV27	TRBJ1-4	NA	CASSSGQGARLGEKLFF
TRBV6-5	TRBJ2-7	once	CASRPNGQGWNEQYF
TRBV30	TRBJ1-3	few	CAWSVYGVGVGNTIYF
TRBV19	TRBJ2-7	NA	CASSPILAIYSYEQYF
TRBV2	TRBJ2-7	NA	CASTSGTGRSYEQYF
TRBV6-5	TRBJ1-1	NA	CASSYSTGYTEVFF
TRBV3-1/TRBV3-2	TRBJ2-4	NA	CASSRSEAKNIQYF
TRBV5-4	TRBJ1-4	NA	CASSQDRGTNEKLFF
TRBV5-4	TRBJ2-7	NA	CASSHRDRDYEQYF
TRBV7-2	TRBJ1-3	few	CASIDTGDTIYF
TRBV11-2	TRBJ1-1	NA	CASSPRILNTEAFF
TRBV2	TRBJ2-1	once	CASSVASTISSYNEQFF
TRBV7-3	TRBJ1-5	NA	CASSLPGTARYSNQPQHF
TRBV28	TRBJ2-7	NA	CARSPGGGGFASYEQYF
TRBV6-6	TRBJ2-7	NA	CASSAPGQGGEQYF
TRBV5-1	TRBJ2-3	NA	CASSFAGGGTDTQYF
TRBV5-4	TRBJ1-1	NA	CASSTGVEGFHAEAFF
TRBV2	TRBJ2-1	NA	CASGLYNEQFF
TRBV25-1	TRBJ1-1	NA	CASSEYDTGETEAFF
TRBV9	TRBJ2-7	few	CASSVDYGAYEQYF
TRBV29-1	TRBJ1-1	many	CSFIRDRNTEAFF